This T cell receptor (beta chain) was sequenced for a study of long-term antiretroviral therapy in people with HIV (dated by TCRdb to between 2021 and 2022). General notes on the study: The earliest samples were collected approximately a decade before the 2015 WHO recommendation for immediate ART, a period when ART was typically delayed until CD4 counts fell. This retrospective serial study examined whether starting ART and sustained HIV suppression were associated with changes in the composition and diversity of the TRB repertoire in peripheral blood. A total of around 200 cryopreserved PBMC samples were contributed to the cohort by 30 adults with confirmed HIV infection, with samples collected serially over a mean of about 6 years (range 1-12). Among the approximately 30 participants with HIV, approximately 10 were female. No cross-contamination during QIAcube processing was seen in test extractions of a monoclonal T-cell line run alongside around 30 polyclonal samples.

The study at large found these results: Since PBMC availability was limited, sequencing covered only the TCR beta chain, with no alpha chain pairing. Narrower CDR3 length ranges were observed in HIV repertoires than in controls, and an antigen-experienced repertoire with only a slight naive shift after ART was suggested by the network structure. Expanded TRB clones identified before ART initiation dominated the repertoire at all time points, although this dominance fluctuated and declined in many PLHIV after ART. ART initiation was associated with a significant increase in TRB diversity, but diversity stayed significantly below transplant donor controls even after long-term ART. Samples dated from the mid-2000s to the late 2010s, and the ART regimens used may be less effective than current ones. Inferences about post-ART repertoire changes were limited because no data were available on ART adherence, viral resistance or therapy changes. Because pre-ART samples had limited cell numbers, unsorted PBMC were profiled rather than sorted CD4+ and CD8+ T cells.

To be included, a participant needed at least one PBMC sample from before ART initiation plus at least two post-ART samples. All participants with HIV were treated in the United States of America. Cryopreserved samples of about 0.95-11 million PBMC were thawed and washed before DNA extraction. At the time of the earliest PBMC sample, participants with HIV were aged between about 20 and 54 years. Per participant, PBMC samples came from 1-4 timepoints prior to ART initiation and 2-8 timepoints following ART initiation, for a median of 7 samples. Serial HIV viral load, CD4+ T-cell count, ART history and demographic data were obtained for every participant. Genomic DNA was extracted from unsorted PBMC with a Qiagen kit on a QIAcube, with processing performed in batches of 12 samples. The immunoSEQ hsTCRB v3.0 assay was used at survey level resolution to sequence the TRB variable region. The targeted TRB sequencing depth was roughly 40,000-55,000 T-cell genomes per sample. TRB libraries were pooled and sequenced on an Illumina MiSeq using a v3 150-cycle kit. On the study's bioinformatics: Repertoire analysis was performed in R inside a reproducible Nextflow workflow that covered QC, data transformation and analysis. LymphoSeq2, an R package for exploring AIRR-Seq data, was used to implement custom analyses. After excluding several samples that yielded fewer than 5000 total TRB sequences, approximately 180 HIV repertoires remained for analysis. Among the 170 to 200 retained HIV repertoires, about 57 were collected before ART initiation and around 130 after ART initiation. Each repertoire was downsampled to 5000 TRB nucleotide sequences, and summary statistics were averaged across 100 downsampling iterations. Only TRB sequences with CDR3 regions of at least seven amino acids were retained for analysis. Two measures captured diversity: a Shannon entropy-derived clonality score and the Gini coefficient. In the repertoire networks, any two of the top 5000 CDR3 amino acid sequences were linked whenever the two sequences differed by an edit distance of one. Antigen specificity groups and MHC restriction were predicted for TRB CDR3 amino acid sequences with GLIPH2. Known CMV, EBV, HIV or tissue antigen associations were flagged by matching CDR3 amino acid sequences against VDJdb and McPAS-TCR. Pre-ART, post-ART and control groups were compared with Wilcoxon signed-rank tests and Holm-Bonferroni correction. TCRdb took this table from immuneACCESS and kept in-frame rearrangements with V and J called. Such tables lack part of the clones; where checked against another copy, unresolved V genes explain under half of the gap, and the rest is unexplained. The D gene and trimming were derived from the DNA, and the V and J assignments and clone size from that table. The sample table records about 26,000 clones; around 86% of these occur just once. The biggest ten clones account for 14% of the sample.

Remarks on this clone: This clone's antigen is unknown. It has no much larger one-base neighbor in the sample; base qualities were not kept.

V trim: 4 bases; J trim: 4 bases; unmatched bases: 15. The CDR3 has 18 amino acids, counting the end cysteine and phenylalanine. Only CDR3 DNA remains: 54 bases, in frame from the first base. Taken from the germline V gene (reference sequence), the CDR1 and CDR2 loops are SGHAT and FQDESV. The chain is assembled from TRBV11-1 and TRBJ1-2; TRBD1 agrees with 10 junctional bases. The starting material was unsorted PBMCs, obtained 2.9 years after starting antiretroviral therapy. The receptor was derived from a man aged 45 to 65 with HIV. The CDR3 protein sequence reads: CASSSTPVWTGGVYGYTF. DNA sequence: TGTGCCAGCAGCTCTACCCCGGTCTGGACAGGGGGAGTCTATGGCTACACCTTC.